The 20 T cell receptor beta chains in this list originate from one sample, sequenced in a study of blood T cell repertoires in COVID-19. The protocol was immunoSEQ multiplex PCR, while the TCRdb copy is restricted to in-frame clones and leaves out a portion. The sample includes 30,000 to 40,000 clones, 87% of them seen just once. Material: peripheral blood. Receptors originate from a man aged 60 to 75 with active COVID-19.

In this sample, this clone turned up once. The chain links TRBV6-2 or TRBV6-3 to TRBJ2-1; a weak D match, TRBD1 (5 bases). The CDR3 contains 13 residues. V was clipped by 4 bases and J by 5 bases, with 9 bases between them. In germline, CDR1 is MNHEY, CDR2 SVGEGT. CDR3 nucleotide sequence: TGTGCCAGCAGTTTAAGACAGAACAATGAGCAGTTCTTC. This sequence encodes CASSLRQNNEQFF.

The count of this clone is one. This rearrangement joins TRBV15 to TRBJ2-2, with D possibly matching TRBD2 (5 bases). The CDR3 is made up of 14 amino acids. Germline V gives CDR1 LNHNV, CDR2 YYDKDF (reference sequence). V was shortened by 5 bases and J by 7 bases, with 14 bases between the two germline ends. Here the CDR3 DNA reads TGTGCCACCAGCGGCAGGCCACGGGGCGGGGAGCTGTTTTTT. It codes for CATSGRPRGGELFF. Filled out from reference TRBV15 and TRBJ2-2, the complete variable domain reads DAMVIQNPRYQVTQFGKPVTLSCSQTLNHNVMYWYQQKSSQAPKLLFHYYDKDFNNEADTPDNFQSRRPNTSFCFLDIRSPGLGDTAMYLCATSGRPRGGELFFGEGSRLTVL.

The V gene is TRBV7-9, the J gene TRBJ1-3, with 9 bases fitting TRBD1. Germline V gives CDR1 SEHNR, CDR2 FQNEAQ (reference sequence). V was clipped by 0 bases and J by 7 bases; unmatched bases: 7. The CDR3 loop spans 16 amino acids. CDR3 DNA sequence: TGTGCCAGCAGCTTAGCGCTGAGACAGGGGGGGAACACCATATATTTT. The encoded protein is CASSLALRQGGNTIYF.

This clone is medium-sized within its sample. The rearrangement links TRBV7-3 to TRBJ2-1; no reliable D call. This CDR3 has 13 amino acids. The ends were cut back, 2 bases at V and 9 bases at J, with 11 bases in the middle. The germline V gene has CDR1 SGHTA and CDR2 FQGTGA. CDR3: CASSLGLVGEQFF. Written as DNA, the CDR3 is TGTGCCAGCAGCTTAGGTCTAGTTGGTGAGCAGTTCTTC.

This rearrangement joins TRBV7-8 to TRBJ2-7; a possible D gene is TRBD2 (6 bases). From germline, CDR1 is SGHVS and CDR2 FQNEAQ. CDR3 length equals 14 residues. V lost 5 bases to trimming and J lost 1 base, with 12 bases between them. Here the CDR3 reads CASSHRGSSYEQYF. CDR3 DNA sequence: TGTGCCAGCAGCCATCGGGGGAGTTCCTACGAGCAGTACTTC.

J is TRBJ2-1 and V is TRBV19; D may be TRBD1 (5 bases). CDR3 length equals 13 residues. Germline loops: CDR1 LNHDA, CDR2 SQIVND (reference sequence). The V end was cut by 5 bases, the J end by 6 bases, with 11 bases between. CDR3 DNA sequence: TGTGCCAGTAGTCAGGACACTATCAATGAGCAGTTCTTC. Translation: CASSQDTINEQFF.

This chain uses TRBV30 with TRBJ2-1; the match to TRBD2 covers 10 bases. The CDR3 totals 16 residues. Germline CDR1 GTSNPN, CDR2 SVGIG (reference sequence). The J segment lost 9 bases and the V segment lost 0 bases, leaving 11 bases of the junction unmatched. The CDR3 is CAWSVPASGRAGEQFF. The CDR3, as DNA: TGTGCCTGGAGTGTACCTGCCAGCGGGAGGGCCGGTGAGCAGTTCTTC.

V usage is TRBV29-1 and J usage is TRBJ2-2, with 13 bases aligning to TRBD2. The CDR3 is 14 residues long. Germline V gene sequence: CDR1 SQVTM, CDR2 ANQGSEA. The V gene end was trimmed by 7 bases and the J gene end by 7 bases; junction bases not matched to a gene: 6. CDR3 nucleotides: TGCAGCGGGGGGACTAGCGGGGTTGGCGGGGAGCTGTTTTTT. Amino acid sequence: CSGGTSGVGGELFF.

The chain carries TRBV9 and TRBJ2-1; 12 bases are shared with TRBD2. Trimming removed 3 bases from V and 7 bases from J; junction bases left unmatched: 5. CDR1 is SGDLS, CDR2 YYNGEE, per germline. The CDR3 is made up of 15 amino acids. CDR3 DNA: TGTGCCAGCAGCGCCACTAGCGGGAGGTTGAATGAGCAGTTCTTC. It is translated as CASSATSGRLNEQFF.

The CDR3 DNA reads TGTGCCATCAGGTTCCGGGCAGGGAAGGATAGTAATGAGCAGTTCTTC. It is translated as CAIRFRAGKDSNEQFF. The rearrangement uses TRBV10-3 and TRBJ2-1, with D maybe TRBD1 (5 bases). This CDR3 contains 16 residues. The V end was cut by 6 bases, the J end by 7 bases, with 22 bases between. Germline CDR1 ENHRY, CDR2 SYGVKD.

The gene calls are TRBV2 and TRBJ1-1, with TRBD1 matching 9 bases. V was clipped by 6 bases and J by 1 base; unmatched bases: 3. The CDR3 totals 14 residues. CDR1 SNHLY and CDR2 FYNNEI come from the germline V gene. CDR3 amino acids: CASSYRGRNTEAFF. The CDR3 DNA follows: TGTGCCAGCAGCTACAGGGGGCGGAACACTGAAGCTTTCTTT.

The chain employs TRBV6-4 and TRBJ2-3; no firm D call. The CDR3 runs to 15 residues. Trimming cost V 3 bases and J 0 bases, with 10 bases left between them. Germline CDR1 and CDR2: MRHNA and SNTAGT. CDR3 residues: CASSEGIASTDTQYF. The CDR3 bases are TGTGCCAGCAGTGAAGGAATAGCAAGCACAGATACGCAGTATTTT.

The chain is built from TRBV4-2 and TRBJ2-5; 15 nucleotides match TRBD2. The V segment lost 0 bases and the J segment 4 bases; nucleotides outside the gene matches: 3. The CDR3 is 17 amino acids. Germline-derived CDR1 and CDR2 are LGHNA and YNFKEQ. The CDR3 nucleotides are TGTGCCAGCAGCCAAGAAGGACTAGCGGGGGGGCGAGAGACCCAGTACTTC. Its protein is CASSQEGLAGGRETQYF.

This chain links TRBV4-3 with TRBJ2-7, with D hard to call. V lost 0 bases to trimming and J lost 0 bases, with 6 bases between them. There are 14 residues in the CDR3. CDR1 LGHNA and CDR2 YSLEER come from the germline V gene. The CDR3 nucleotides read TGCGCCAGCAGCCAAGAGGCAGTCTCCTACGAGCAGTACTTC. It is translated as CASSQEAVSYEQYF.

The sample holds a few counts of this clone. The chain combines TRBV21-1 with TRBJ2-1; TRBD2 is the table's D call, not checked against the DNA. TRBV21-1 is classified as a pseudogene. The CDR3 spans 17 residues. Written as DNA, the CDR3 is TGTGCCAGCGGACTGGGACTAGCGGGAGGGCGCCACAATGAGCAGTTCTTC. As protein: CASGLGLAGGRHNEQFF.

V gene TRBV7-2 combines with J gene TRBJ1-4; possibly TRBD1 for D (6 bases). The CDR3 is 14 amino acids. Per the germline V gene, CDR1 is SGHTA and CDR2 is FQGNSA. The ends were cut back, 1 base at V and 8 bases at J, with 11 bases in the middle. The CDR3 reads CASSLGRGSEKLFF. Here the CDR3 DNA reads TGTGCCAGCAGCTTAGGCAGGGGTTCGGAAAAACTGTTTTTT.

The chain recombines TRBV19 with TRBJ2-2, with TRBD1 matching over 8 bases. Germline CDR1 reads LNHDA; CDR2 reads SQIVND (reference sequence). The CDR3 runs 16 residues. Trimming at V came to 0 bases and at J to 5 bases, leaving 5 bases not matched to a gene. The CDR3 nucleotides read TGTGCCAGTAGTATAGAGCACAGGGGGTGGACCGGGGAGCTGTTTTTT. It codes for CASSIEHRGWTGELFF.

The V call is TRBV10-3, the J call TRBJ2-3, with 8 bases matching TRBD2. Germline V gene lookup returns CDR1 ENHRY and CDR2 SYGVKD. The J segment lost 1 base and the V segment lost 2 bases, leaving 8 bases of the junction unmatched. The CDR3 extends over 17 amino acids. The CDR3 loop reads CAISEALAGRGTDTQYF. Here the CDR3 DNA reads TGTGCCATCAGTGAGGCGTTAGCGGGAAGGGGCACAGATACGCAGTATTTT.

The V call is TRBV4-2, the J call TRBJ2-7, with 11 bases lining up with TRBD2. CDR3 length: 15 amino acids. V lost 0 bases and J lost 6; bases outside the gene matches: 4. Germline V lookup: CDR1 LGHNA, CDR2 YNFKEQ. As DNA, the CDR3 is TGTGCCAGCAGCCAAGATAGCGGGGGGGCTGGCGAGCAGTACTTC. Protein product: CASSQDSGGAGEQYF.

In regard to this clone: The sample has other DNA sequences that encode this CDR3 too. The CDR3 DNA sequence: TGCGCCAGCAGCTTGGGAAGTGAGGAGACCCAGTACTTC. It yields the protein CASSLGSEETQYF. The chain has TRBV5-1 and TRBJ2-5; D is undetermined. V was pared by 0 bases and J by 5 bases, with 8 bases between. CDR1 and CDR2 from the germline V gene are SGHRS and YFSETQ. This CDR3 contains 13 residues.